Below, 25 T cell receptor beta chains from the same sample are listed, as sequenced in a study of a mutant IDH1 vaccine in newly diagnosed glioma. This table comes from immunoSEQ multiplex PCR, and its TCRdb copy is limited to in-frame clones, with some not included. The sample holds 35,000 to 55,000 clones; about 76% are singletons and the top ten take more than 4.5%. Time point reported: week 35, safety follow-up. A 20-mer mutant IDH1 peptide at 300 ug was injected subcutaneously with topical imiquimod. These receptors lack a known antigen. The sample was PBMCs, taken from a glioma patient whose treatment included an IDH1 peptide vaccine. These receptors were taken from a woman between 40 and 55 years old with glioma. Some clones in this sample may be carry-over from other donors' samples.

J is TRBJ1-4 and V is TRBV5-1; no clear D. V was cut by 0 bases and J by 3 bases, with 6 bases left in between. CDR1 and CDR2 from the germline V gene are SGHRS and YFSETQ. The CDR3 length is 14 residues. Written as DNA, the CDR3 is TGCGCCAGCAGCTTGGGTTTGGCTAATGAAAAACTGTTTTTT. Its translation: CASSLGLANEKLFF.

CDR3 in DNA: TGTGCCAGCCTCGTATACACTGAAGCTTTCTTT. It translates to CASLVYTEAFF. The V call is TRBV2, the J call TRBJ1-1; no firm D call. Germline loops: CDR1 SNHLY, CDR2 FYNNEI. The CDR3 has 11 residues. Between the trimmed V and J ends, which lost 8 bases and 3 bases, there was a span of 7 bases. The entire variable domain, with the rest obtained from reference TRBV2 and TRBJ1-1, is as follows: EPEVTQTPSHQVTQMGQEVILRCVPISNHLYFYWYRQILGQKVEFLVSFYNNEISEKSEIFDDQFSVERPDGSNFTLKIRSTKLEDSAMYFCASLVYTEAFFGQGTRLTVV.

This sequence joins TRBV25-1 and TRBJ1-2, with 11 bases that match TRBD1. V trimming: 1 base; J trimming: 4 bases; junction bases outside the gene matches: 5. The CDR3 covers 16 residues. Germline V gene data show CDR1 as MGHDK and CDR2 as SYGVNS. The CDR3 loop is CASSELRDRGTYGYTF. CDR3 nucleotide sequence: TGTGCCAGCAGTGAATTAAGGGACAGGGGGACCTATGGCTACACCTTC.

The CDR3 protein is CASSQGTGPSSYNEQFF. CDR3 sequence (DNA): TGCGCCAGCAGCCAAGGAACAGGCCCCAGCTCCTACAATGAGCAGTTCTTC. The V gene is TRBV4-3, the J gene TRBJ2-1; tentatively, D is TRBD1 (5 bases). Germline V CDR1 and CDR2: LGHNA, YSLEER. Trimming took off 1 base at V and 0 bases at J, with 13 bases between the two ends. This CDR3 is built from 17 residues.

The genes are TRBV2 and TRBJ1-5, with TRBD1 as a possible D gene (6 bases). CDR3 length equals 16 residues. V was clipped by 7 bases and J by 6 bases, with 22 bases between them. The germline V gene encodes CDR1 SNHLY and CDR2 FYNNEI. The CDR3 protein is CASNDGSSGVGQPQHF. CDR3 DNA: TGTGCCAGCAATGATGGTAGTTCAGGGGTGGGTCAGCCCCAGCATTTT.

The gene calls are TRBV9 and TRBJ1-1, with D possibly matching TRBD1 (6 bases). The CDR3 spans 16 residues. Per the germline V gene, CDR1 is SGDLS and CDR2 is YYNGEE. V was trimmed by 0 bases and J by 1 base, leaving 13 bases between them. The CDR3 DNA is TGTGCCAGCAGCGTAGCTGCCTGGGGGCCGAACACTGAAGCTTTCTTT. This codes for CASSVAAWGPNTEAFF. Looking up the rest from reference TRBV9 and TRBJ1-1 gives the full variable domain: DSGVTQTPKHLITATGQRVTLRCSPRSGDLSVYWYQQSLDQGLQFLIQYYNGEERAKGNILERFSAQQFPDLHSELNLSSLELGDSALYFCASSVAAWGPNTEAFFGQGTRLTVV.

In this sample, this clone turned up a few times. This sequence joins TRBV4-3 and TRBJ2-2; 9 bases are a match to TRBD1. V lost 3 bases and J lost 6; bases outside the gene matches: 5. The length of the CDR3 is 15 residues. Germline V gene sequence: CDR1 LGHNA, CDR2 YSLEER. This chain's CDR3 is CASSQRTGEPGELFF. In nucleotides, the CDR3 is TGCGCCAGCAGCCAGAGGACAGGGGAGCCCGGGGAGCTGTTTTTT.

This sequence joins TRBV11-2 and TRBJ1-1, with 9 bases that match TRBD1. The CDR3 sequence is 12 residues long. Germline loops: CDR1 SGHAT, CDR2 FQNNGV. The trim removed 8 bases at V and 8 bases at J, leaving 6 bases unmatched. The CDR3 sequence is CASSPGTGEAFF. CDR3 in DNA: TGTGCCAGCTCTCCCGGGACAGGGGAAGCTTTCTTT. Full variable domain (remainder filled in from reference TRBV11-2 and TRBJ1-1): EAGVAQSPRYKIIEKRQSVAFWCNPISGHATLYWYQQILGQGPKLLIQFQNNGVVDDSQLPKDRFSAERLKGVDSTLKIQPAKLEDSAVYLCASSPGTGEAFFGQGTRLTVV.

The rearrangement joins TRBV18 to TRBJ1-3; TRBD1 matches at 8 bases. Germline CDR1 and CDR2: KGHSH and LQKENI. CDR3 size: 18 residues. V dropped 3 bases and J dropped 0; count of bases not matched to a gene: 10. CDR3 sequence reads: CASSPPGQEALSGNTIYF. The CDR3 nucleotides read TGTGCCAGCTCACCCCCGGGACAGGAAGCCCTCTCTGGAAACACCATATATTTT.

J is TRBJ2-1 and V is TRBV11-2, with D unclear. Germline CDR1 and CDR2: SGHAT and FQNNGV. CDR3 length equals 13 residues. Trimming took off 0 bases at V and 6 bases at J, with 6 bases between the two ends. This CDR3 reads CASSLERPNEQFF. The CDR3 DNA is TGTGCCAGCAGCTTAGAACGGCCCAATGAGCAGTTCTTC.

The chain is built from TRBV9 and TRBJ1-5; D is possibly TRBD1 (5 bases). The V gene lost 3 bases and the J gene lost 4 bases, with 14 bases spanning the gap. The germline gives CDR1 SGDLS, CDR2 YYNGEE. CDR3 length: 15 amino acids. The CDR3 nucleotides are TGTGCCAGCAGCGCCCACTCCGGGGGAAATCAGCCCCAGCATTTT. This encodes CASSAHSGGNQPQHF.

V gene TRBV27 combines with J gene TRBJ2-3; TRBD2 matches at 8 bases. The CDR3 has 15 amino acids. CDR1 is MNHEY and CDR2 is SMNVEV in the germline V gene (reference sequence). V lost 7 bases and J lost 2; bases outside the gene matches: 8. The CDR3 loop is CASMRTGRATDTQYF. The CDR3 bases are TGTGCCAGCATGAGGACCGGGAGGGCCACAGATACGCAGTATTTT.

The genes are TRBV2 and TRBJ1-1; TRBD1 matches 9 bases. The CDR3 is 12 residues long. J gave up 10 bases and V 5 bases, and 5 bases lay outside the gene matches. Per germline, CDR1 SNHLY and CDR2 FYNNEI. Here the CDR3 reads CASSRVQGAAFF. In DNA form, the CDR3 reads TGTGCCAGCAGTAGGGTACAGGGGGCAGCTTTCTTT.

The chain couples TRBV6-5 to TRBJ1-1; perhaps TRBD1 as D (5 bases). V lost 6 bases to trimming and J lost 5 bases, with 19 bases between them. Germline V gene sequence: CDR1 MNHEY, CDR2 SVGAGI. The CDR3 runs 15 residues. CDR3 DNA: TGTGCCAGCAGACCCATCAGGGCAGTCTCTACTGAAGCTTTCTTT. Residues: CASRPIRAVSTEAFF.

The V and J genes are TRBV4-3 and TRBJ2-1; 9 bases are a match to TRBD2. The CDR3 covers 16 residues. The V gene end was trimmed by 3 bases and the J gene end by 5 bases; junction bases not matched to a gene: 8. From germline, CDR1 is LGHNA and CDR2 YSLEER. The CDR3: CASSQGLAGLHNEQFF. CDR3 nucleotide sequence: TGCGCCAGCAGCCAGGGCCTAGCGGGGCTCCACAATGAGCAGTTCTTC.

This clone was counted between two and nine times. The rearrangement joins TRBV6-4 to TRBJ1-5; a possible D gene is TRBD1 (6 bases). The ends were cut back, 3 bases at V and 3 bases at J, with 6 bases in the middle. Germline V CDR1 and CDR2: MRHNA, SNTAGT. The CDR3 sequence is 13 residues long. CDR3 nucleotide sequence: TGTGCCAGCAGTGAGGGGGCCAATCAGCCCCAGCATTTT. This codes for CASSEGANQPQHF.

CDR3 bases: TGTGCCAGCAGCCCACCGACTAAACAAAACATTCAGTACTTC. It specifies CASSPPTKQNIQYF. V gene TRBV9 combines with J gene TRBJ2-4; perhaps TRBD2 as D (5 bases). Germline CDR1 SGDLS, CDR2 YYNGEE. The V and J ends lost 4 bases and 5 bases respectively, with 13 bases between them. This CDR3 comprises 14 residues.

This sequence joins TRBV5-1 and TRBJ1-1, with D maybe TRBD1 (6 bases). This CDR3 contains 16 residues. V lost 1 base and J 1 base, leaving 14 bases between the germline ends. CDR1 and CDR2 from the germline V gene are SGHRS and YFSETQ. In DNA form, the CDR3 reads TGCGCCAGCAGCTTGTTGGGGGCGACCCCGAACACTGAAGCTTTCTTT. Its translation: CASSLLGATPNTEAFF. Drawing the rest from reference TRBV5-1 and TRBJ1-1, the complete variable domain is KAGVTQTPRYLIKTRGQQVTLSCSPISGHRSVSWYQQTPGQGLQFLFEYFSETQRNKGNFPGRFSGRQFSNSRSEMNVSTLELGDSALYLCASSLLGATPNTEAFFGQGTRLTVV.

V gene TRBV4-1 combines with J gene TRBJ2-7; perhaps TRBD1 as D (6 bases). V lost 0 bases to trimming and J lost 3 bases, with 12 bases between them. CDR3 length: 15 residues. Germline V CDR1 and CDR2: MGHRA, YSYEKL. CDR3 in amino acids: CASSQEWKGDYEQYF. DNA for the CDR3: TGCGCCAGCAGCCAAGAGTGGAAGGGGGACTACGAGCAGTACTTC.

This chain joins TRBV6-5 and TRBJ2-7; 7 bases map to TRBD1. This CDR3 comprises 13 residues. The V segment lost 6 bases and the J segment 13 bases; nucleotides outside the gene matches: 15. Germline V gene data show CDR1 as MNHEY and CDR2 as SVGAGI. CDR3 nucleotides: TGTGCCAGCAGGGGCGTAGACAGGGATGTCGTCTACTTC. It yields the protein CASRGVDRDVVYF.

Only a few counts were recorded for this clone. Here the CDR3 DNA reads TGTGCCAGCCGAGGGCGGGAGCCGAACACCGGGGAGCTGTTTTTT. It is translated as CASRGREPNTGELFF. The chain links TRBV9 to TRBJ2-2; 7 bases fit TRBD2. In germline, CDR1 is SGDLS, CDR2 YYNGEE. The CDR3 loop spans 15 amino acids. Trimming removed 7 bases from V and 0 bases from J; junction bases left unmatched: 6.

The CDR3 bases are TGTGCCAGCAGCTTGGATGATACGCAGTATTTT. Translation gives CASSLDDTQYF. The V and J genes are TRBV5-6 and TRBJ2-3; D is unresolved. Germline V lookup: CDR1 SGHDT, CDR2 YYEEEE. V gave up 0 bases and J gave up 6 bases, with 2 bases separating them. The CDR3 is 11 residues long.

The chain employs TRBV6-6 and TRBJ2-3; tentatively, D is TRBD1 (5 bases). The CDR3 has 16 residues. Trimming took 2 bases from V and 2 from J, leaving 14 bases between them. CDR1 and CDR2 from the germline V gene are MNHNY and SVGAGI (reference sequence). CDR3 nucleotides: TGTGCCAGCAGTTACGGCGTCGAACAGGACACAGATACGCAGTATTTT. It yields the protein CASSYGVEQDTDTQYF.

J is TRBJ1-2 and V is TRBV28, with D perhaps matching TRBD1 (5 bases). Germline assignment: CDR1 MDHEN and CDR2 SYDVKM. This CDR3 spans 12 amino acids. The V end was cut by 5 bases, the J end by 8 bases, with 12 bases between. The CDR3 is CASSPTVYGYTF. The DNA of the CDR3 is TGTGCCAGCAGTCCGACAGTCTACGGCTACACCTTC.

The chain joins TRBV7-2 to TRBJ2-3; 11 bases match TRBD2. V lost 5 bases, J lost 6 bases, and 10 bases stayed unmatched. The germline V gene has CDR1 SGHTA and CDR2 FQGNSA. CDR3 length: 16 residues. CDR3 bases: TGTGCCAGCAGCCCCCGACTAGCGGGGTTGCCCGATACGCAGTATTTT. This encodes CASSPRLAGLPDTQYF.